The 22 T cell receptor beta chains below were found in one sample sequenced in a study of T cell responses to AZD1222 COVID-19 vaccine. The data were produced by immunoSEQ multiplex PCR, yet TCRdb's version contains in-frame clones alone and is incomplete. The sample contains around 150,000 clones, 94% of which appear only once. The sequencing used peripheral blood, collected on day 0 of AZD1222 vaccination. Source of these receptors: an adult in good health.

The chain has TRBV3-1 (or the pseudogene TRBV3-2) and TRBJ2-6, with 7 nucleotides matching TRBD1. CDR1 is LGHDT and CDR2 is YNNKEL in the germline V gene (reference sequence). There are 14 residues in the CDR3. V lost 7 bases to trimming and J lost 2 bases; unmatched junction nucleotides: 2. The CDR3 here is CASIDRAGANVLTF. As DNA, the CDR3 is TGTGCCAGCATCGACAGGGCTGGGGCCAACGTCCTGACTTTC.

The CDR3: CASNMSPSNTEAFF. DNA of the CDR3: TGTGCCAGCAATATGAGTCCTTCGAACACTGAAGCTTTCTTT. This sequence joins TRBV6-5 and TRBJ1-1; D remains ambiguous. Between the trimmed V and J ends, which lost 7 bases and 1 base, there was a span of 13 bases. Per the germline V gene, CDR1 is MNHEY and CDR2 is SVGAGI. CDR3 length: 14 amino acids.

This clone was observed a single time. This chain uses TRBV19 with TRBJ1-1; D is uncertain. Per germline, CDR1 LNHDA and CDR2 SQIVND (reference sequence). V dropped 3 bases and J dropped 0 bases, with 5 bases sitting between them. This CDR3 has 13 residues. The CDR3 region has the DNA TGTGCCAGTAGTATTCAGGTGAACACTGAAGCTTTCTTT. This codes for CASSIQVNTEAFF.

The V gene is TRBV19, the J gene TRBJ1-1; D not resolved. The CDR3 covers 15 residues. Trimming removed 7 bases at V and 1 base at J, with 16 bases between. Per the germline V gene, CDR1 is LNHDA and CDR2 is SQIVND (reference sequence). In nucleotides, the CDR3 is TGTGCCAGTAAACTGGCGGTAGCAGGGAACACTGAAGCTTTCTTT. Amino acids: CASKLAVAGNTEAFF.

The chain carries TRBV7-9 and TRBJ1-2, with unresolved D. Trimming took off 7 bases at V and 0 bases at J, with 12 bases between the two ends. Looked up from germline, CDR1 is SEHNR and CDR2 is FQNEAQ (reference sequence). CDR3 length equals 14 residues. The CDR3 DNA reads TGTGCCAGCACCCGATTTCAACCTAACTATGGCTACACCTTC. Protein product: CASTRFQPNYGYTF.

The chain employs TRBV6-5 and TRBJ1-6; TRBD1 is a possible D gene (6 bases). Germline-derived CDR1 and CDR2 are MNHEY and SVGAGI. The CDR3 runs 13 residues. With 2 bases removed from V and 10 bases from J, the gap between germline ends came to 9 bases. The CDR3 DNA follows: TGTGCCAGCAGTTACGGGGACAACTCACCCCTCCACTTT. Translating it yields CASSYGDNSPLHF.

The CDR3 sequence is CASSLQGGSDNSPLHF. The DNA for the CDR3 is TGTGCCAGCAGCTTACAGGGGGGGTCCGATAATTCACCCCTCCACTTT. This chain uses TRBV7-9 with TRBJ1-6; 7 bases are a match to TRBD1. V trimming: 2 bases; J trimming: 5 bases; junction bases outside the gene matches: 6. The CDR3 extends over 16 amino acids. CDR1 and CDR2 (germline): SEHNR, FQNEAQ (reference sequence).

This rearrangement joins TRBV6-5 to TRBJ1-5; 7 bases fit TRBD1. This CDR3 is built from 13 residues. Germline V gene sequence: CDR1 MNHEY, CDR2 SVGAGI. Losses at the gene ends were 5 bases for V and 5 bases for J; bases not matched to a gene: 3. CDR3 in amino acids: CASSQGQYQPQHF. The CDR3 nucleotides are TGTGCCAGCAGTCAGGGACAGTATCAGCCCCAGCATTTT.

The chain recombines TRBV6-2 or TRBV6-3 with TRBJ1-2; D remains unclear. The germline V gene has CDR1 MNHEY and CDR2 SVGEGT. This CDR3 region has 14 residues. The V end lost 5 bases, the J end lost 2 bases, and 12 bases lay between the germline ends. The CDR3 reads CASSRLTVNYGYTF. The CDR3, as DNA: TGTGCCAGCAGTCGTCTTACAGTGAACTATGGCTACACCTTC.

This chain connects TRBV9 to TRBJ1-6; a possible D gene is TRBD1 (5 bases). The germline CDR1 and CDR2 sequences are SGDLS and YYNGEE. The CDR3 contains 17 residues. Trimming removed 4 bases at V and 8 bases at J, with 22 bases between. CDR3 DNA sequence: TGTGCCAGCAGCCCCCCCGGGGACCCGATGGGTCATTCACCCCTCCACTTT. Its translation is CASSPPGDPMGHSPLHF.

As DNA, the CDR3 is TGTGCCAGCTCACCAAGGGACGGATACACTGAAGCTTTCTTT. This sequence encodes CASSPRDGYTEAFF. The V gene is TRBV18, the J gene TRBJ1-1, with D perhaps matching TRBD1 (5 bases). The CDR3 loop spans 14 amino acids. CDR1 and CDR2 from the germline V gene are KGHSH and LQKENI. With 2 bases removed from V and 3 bases from J, the gap between germline ends came to 10 bases.

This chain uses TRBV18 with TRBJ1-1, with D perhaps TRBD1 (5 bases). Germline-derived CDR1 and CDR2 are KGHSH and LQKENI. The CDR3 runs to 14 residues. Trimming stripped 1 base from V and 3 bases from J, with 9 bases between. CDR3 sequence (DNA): TGTGCCAGCTCACCACAAAGAGGGGACACTGAAGCTTTCTTT. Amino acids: CASSPQRGDTEAFF.

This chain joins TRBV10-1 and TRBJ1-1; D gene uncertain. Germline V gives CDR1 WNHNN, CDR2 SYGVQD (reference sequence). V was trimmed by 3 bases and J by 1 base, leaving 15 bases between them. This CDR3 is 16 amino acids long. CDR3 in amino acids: CASSDSGAGENTEAFF. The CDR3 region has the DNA TGCGCCAGCAGTGATTCGGGAGCGGGCGAGAACACTGAAGCTTTCTTT.

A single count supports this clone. This CDR3 reads CATRGTEPRNEQFF. Written as DNA, the CDR3 is TGTGCCACCAGAGGGACAGAACCTCGGAATGAGCAGTTCTTC. The rearrangement joins TRBV28 to TRBJ2-1; 7 bases align to TRBD1. The J segment lost 7 bases and the V segment lost 10 bases, leaving 13 bases of the junction unmatched. The CDR3 has 14 amino acids. CDR1 is MDHEN, CDR2 SYDVKM, per germline.

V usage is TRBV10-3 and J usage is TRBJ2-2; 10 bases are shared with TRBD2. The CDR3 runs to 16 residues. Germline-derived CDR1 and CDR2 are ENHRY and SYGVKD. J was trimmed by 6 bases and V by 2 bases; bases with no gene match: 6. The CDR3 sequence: CAISEPRSGGAGELFF. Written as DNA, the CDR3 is TGTGCCATCAGTGAGCCACGGAGCGGGGGGGCCGGGGAGCTGTTTTTT.

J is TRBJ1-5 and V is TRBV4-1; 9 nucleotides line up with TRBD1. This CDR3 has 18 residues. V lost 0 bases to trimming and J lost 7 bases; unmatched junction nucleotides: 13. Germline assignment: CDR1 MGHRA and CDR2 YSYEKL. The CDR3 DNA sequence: TGCGCCAGCAGCCAAGATAGGGGACAGGGAGATCCAAGACAGCCCCAGCATTTT. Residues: CASSQDRGQGDPRQPQHF.

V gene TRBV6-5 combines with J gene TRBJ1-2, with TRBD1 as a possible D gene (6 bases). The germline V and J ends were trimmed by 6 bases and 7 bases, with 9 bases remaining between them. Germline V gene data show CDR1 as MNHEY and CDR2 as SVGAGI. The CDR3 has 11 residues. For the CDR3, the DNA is TGTGCCAGCAGGGGGGACACTGGCTACACCTTC. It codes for CASRGDTGYTF.

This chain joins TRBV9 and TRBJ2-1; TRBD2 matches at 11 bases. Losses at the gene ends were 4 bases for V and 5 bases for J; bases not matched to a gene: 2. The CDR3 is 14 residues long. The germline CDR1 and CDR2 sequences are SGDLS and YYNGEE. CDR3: CASSPGLADNEQFF. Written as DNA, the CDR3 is TGTGCCAGCAGCCCGGGACTAGCGGACAATGAGCAGTTCTTC.

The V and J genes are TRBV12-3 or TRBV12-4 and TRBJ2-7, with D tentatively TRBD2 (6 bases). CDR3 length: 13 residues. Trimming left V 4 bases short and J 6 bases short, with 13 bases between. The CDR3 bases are TGTGCCAGCAGTTGGTCGCCCGGGGGCGAGCAGTACGTC. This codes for CASSWSPGGEQYV.

The CDR3 loop is CASSYSTRRSTEAFF. DNA for the CDR3: TGTGCCAGCAGTTACTCCACAAGGCGTTCCACTGAAGCTTTCTTT. The rearrangement links TRBV6-5 to TRBJ1-1; the D is unclear. V was pared by 0 bases and J by 4 bases, with 12 bases between. This CDR3 has 15 amino acids. Germline-derived CDR1 and CDR2 are MNHEY and SVGAGI.

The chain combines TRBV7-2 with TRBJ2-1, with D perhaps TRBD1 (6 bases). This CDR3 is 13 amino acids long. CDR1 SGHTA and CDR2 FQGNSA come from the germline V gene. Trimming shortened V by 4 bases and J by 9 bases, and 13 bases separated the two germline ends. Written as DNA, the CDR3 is TGTGCCAGCAGCTCAGACAGGCAAGGTGAGCAGTTCTTC. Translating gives CASSSDRQGEQFF.

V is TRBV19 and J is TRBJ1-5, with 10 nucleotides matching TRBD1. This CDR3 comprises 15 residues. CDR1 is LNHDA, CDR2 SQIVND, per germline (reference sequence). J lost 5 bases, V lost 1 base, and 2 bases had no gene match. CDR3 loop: CASSIADRGDQPQHF. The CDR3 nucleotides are TGTGCCAGTAGTATAGCGGACAGGGGGGATCAGCCCCAGCATTTT.